The source of this T cell receptor (beta chain) is a study of T cell responses to AZD1222 COVID-19 vaccine. Using immunoSEQ multiplex PCR, the repertoire was profiled, and TCRdb retains in-frame clones only, with some absent. In the table there are some 140,000 clones, roughly 90% of which are singletons. Per germline, CDR1 SGHAT and CDR2 FQNNGV. V lost 1 base and J lost 4, with 8 bases in between. The CDR3 spans 14 residues. Sequences were derived from peripheral blood, sampled on day 0 of AZD1222 vaccination. The clonotype comes from an adult in good health. The chain has TRBV11-2 and TRBJ1-5; D remains ambiguous. The CDR3, as DNA: TGTGCCAGCAGCTTAGCTCTGGGGAATCAGCCCCAGCATTTT. It yields the protein CASSLALGNQPQHF.